The present T cell receptor beta chain was sequenced within a study of shared clonotypes between healthy human individuals. Points from the study as a whole: Some naive CD4 clonotypes, 4% to 6%, turned up in common across a handful of donors. Rarefaction showed that sequencing of sorted subsets was incomplete (despite large depth).

Some clones are missing from TCRdb's copy, which holds only in-frame ones; the method was immunoSEQ multiplex PCR. Among millions of clones listed, approximately 92% were seen once. Details on this clone: Its antigen remains unknown.

J was trimmed by 7 bases and V by 10 bases; bases with no gene match: 10. The V gene's germline CDR1 is WNHNN and CDR2 SYGVQD (reference sequence). CDR3 size: 13 residues. The TCR originated in a man younger than 35 in good health. The sequenced material came from naive CD4+ T cells sorted from blood. This sample's subset: CD45RA+ positively selected. This chain joins TRBV10-1 and TRBJ2-1, with 7 bases lining up with TRBD2. CDR3 protein: CATSGATVNEQFF. CDR3 bases: TGCGCCACCAGCGGGGCTACCGTTAATGAGCAGTTCTTC.